This T cell receptor beta chain was observed in a study of cytomegalovirus exposure and HLA in healthy donors. Germline V CDR1 and CDR2: LNHDA, SQIVND (reference sequence). The V segment lost 7 bases and the J segment 8 bases; nucleotides outside the gene matches: 8. The CDR3 is 14 amino acids. In the case of this clone: Its cognate antigen is unknown.

Overall study findings and caveats: The authors listed approximately 160 TCR beta chains as cytomegalovirus-associated. A few chains linked to CMV were shown in vitro to be specific for CMV antigens. A classifier reportedly called cytomegalovirus status with high sensitivity and specificity. The tendency of first-cohort TCR clusters to co-occur in the 90 to 150 validation repertoires was the finding of a later analysis.

Some clones are missing from TCRdb's copy, which holds only in-frame ones; the method was immunoSEQ multiplex PCR. This sample carries approximately 99,000 clones, roughly 88% of them seen once, and the ten largest clones take 3% to 3.5%. The TCR originated in a woman between 18 and 29 years old in good health and CMV-seronegative. The source material was PBMCs. This sequence joins TRBV19 and TRBJ2-1, with TRBD1 matching over 10 bases. The DNA for the CDR3 is TGTGCCAGTATTTCCGGGACAGGGGTGCATGAGCAGTTCTTC. Protein sequence: CASISGTGVHEQFF.